This TCR beta chain was identified during a study of vaccination and CD4 T cells after COVID-19. Study-level background: Recovered-phase convalescent patients showed SARS-CoV-2 positivity by nasal swab PCR; fewer than ten were mild, one severe. Overlapping SARS-CoV-2, HCoV-NL63, HCoV-OC43 and HCoV-229E spike peptides were used to stimulate cells.

The V segment lost 5 bases and the J segment 6 bases; nucleotides outside the gene matches: 13. The CDR3 spans 15 residues. Germline V CDR1 and CDR2: WNHNN, SYGVQD (reference sequence). Scientists ran DNA taken from cultured CD4+ T cells through the Oncomine TCR Beta short-read assay for sequencing. Someone extracted genomic DNA from cultured CD4+ T cells. TCRdb ran MiXCR on the PCR reads and lists one entry per CDR3 protein. This sample has thousands of distinct CDR3 sequences, with about 20% found just once. This clonotype rates as medium-sized. Its antigen is unknown. The treatment denotes: approximately nine-day PBMC culture with coronavirus spike peptide pools or control peptides (ViraFEST assay).

The V call is TRBV10-1, the J call TRBJ2-7, with TRBD2 matching over 7 bases. The sample in question was CD4+ T cells from blood, cultured in vitro, obtained after SARS-CoV-2 vaccination. This TCR was recovered from a human donor who had recovered from COVID-19. For the CDR3, the DNA is TGCGCCAGCAGTAACGTAGGGAGGGTCGGTAGCGAGCAGTACTTC. Its translation is CASSNVGRVGSEQYF.